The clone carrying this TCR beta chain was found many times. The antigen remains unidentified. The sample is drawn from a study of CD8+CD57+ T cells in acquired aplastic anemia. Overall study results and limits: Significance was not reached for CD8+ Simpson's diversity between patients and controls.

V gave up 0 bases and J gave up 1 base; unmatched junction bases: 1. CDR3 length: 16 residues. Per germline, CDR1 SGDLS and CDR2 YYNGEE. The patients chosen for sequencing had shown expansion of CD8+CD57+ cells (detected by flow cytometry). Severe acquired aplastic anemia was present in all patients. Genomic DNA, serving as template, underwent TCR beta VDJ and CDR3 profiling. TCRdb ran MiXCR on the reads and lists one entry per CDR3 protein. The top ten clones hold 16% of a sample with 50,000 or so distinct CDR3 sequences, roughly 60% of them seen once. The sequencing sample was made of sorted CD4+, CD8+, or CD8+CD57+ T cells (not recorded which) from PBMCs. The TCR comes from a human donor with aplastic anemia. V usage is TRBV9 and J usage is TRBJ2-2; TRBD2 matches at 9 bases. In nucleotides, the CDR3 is TGTGCCAGCAGCGTAGCTAGCGGGGTGAACACCGGGGAGCTGTTTTTT. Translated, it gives CASSVASGVNTGELFF.